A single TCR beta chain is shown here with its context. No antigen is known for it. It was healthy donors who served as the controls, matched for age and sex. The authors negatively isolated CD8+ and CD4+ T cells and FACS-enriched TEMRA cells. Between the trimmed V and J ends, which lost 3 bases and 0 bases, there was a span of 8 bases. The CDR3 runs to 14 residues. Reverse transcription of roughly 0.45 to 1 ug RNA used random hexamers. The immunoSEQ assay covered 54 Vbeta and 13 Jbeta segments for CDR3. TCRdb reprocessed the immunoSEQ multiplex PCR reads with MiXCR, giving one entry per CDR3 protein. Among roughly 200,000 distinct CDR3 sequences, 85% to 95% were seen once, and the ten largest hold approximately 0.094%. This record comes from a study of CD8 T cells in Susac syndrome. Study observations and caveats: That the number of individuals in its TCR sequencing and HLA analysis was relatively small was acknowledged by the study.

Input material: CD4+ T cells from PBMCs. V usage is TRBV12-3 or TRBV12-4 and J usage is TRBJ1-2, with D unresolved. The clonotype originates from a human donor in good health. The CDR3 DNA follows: TGTGCCAGCAGTTTCCTTCGGTCTAACTATGGCTACACCTTC. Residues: CASSFLRSNYGYTF.